This T cell receptor beta chain derives from a study of shared clonotypes between healthy human individuals. Clones were read by immunoSEQ multiplex PCR, and TCRdb kept only the in-frame ones, dropping some. The sample records about 700,000 clones, about 74% being singletons. Germline V CDR1 and CDR2: MNHNS, SASEGT. Losses at the gene ends were 2 bases for V and 5 bases for J; bases not matched to a gene: 3. The CDR3 consists of 13 residues. The sample was memory CD4+ T cells sorted from blood. The subset denotes: CD45RA-negative fraction. The source is a woman aged 25-40 years in good health. V is TRBV6-1 and J is TRBJ2-7, with TRBD1 identical over 7 bases. The CDR3 sequence: CASSENRGDEQYF. The CDR3 DNA is TGTGCCAGCAGTGAAAACAGGGGAGACGAGCAGTACTTC.